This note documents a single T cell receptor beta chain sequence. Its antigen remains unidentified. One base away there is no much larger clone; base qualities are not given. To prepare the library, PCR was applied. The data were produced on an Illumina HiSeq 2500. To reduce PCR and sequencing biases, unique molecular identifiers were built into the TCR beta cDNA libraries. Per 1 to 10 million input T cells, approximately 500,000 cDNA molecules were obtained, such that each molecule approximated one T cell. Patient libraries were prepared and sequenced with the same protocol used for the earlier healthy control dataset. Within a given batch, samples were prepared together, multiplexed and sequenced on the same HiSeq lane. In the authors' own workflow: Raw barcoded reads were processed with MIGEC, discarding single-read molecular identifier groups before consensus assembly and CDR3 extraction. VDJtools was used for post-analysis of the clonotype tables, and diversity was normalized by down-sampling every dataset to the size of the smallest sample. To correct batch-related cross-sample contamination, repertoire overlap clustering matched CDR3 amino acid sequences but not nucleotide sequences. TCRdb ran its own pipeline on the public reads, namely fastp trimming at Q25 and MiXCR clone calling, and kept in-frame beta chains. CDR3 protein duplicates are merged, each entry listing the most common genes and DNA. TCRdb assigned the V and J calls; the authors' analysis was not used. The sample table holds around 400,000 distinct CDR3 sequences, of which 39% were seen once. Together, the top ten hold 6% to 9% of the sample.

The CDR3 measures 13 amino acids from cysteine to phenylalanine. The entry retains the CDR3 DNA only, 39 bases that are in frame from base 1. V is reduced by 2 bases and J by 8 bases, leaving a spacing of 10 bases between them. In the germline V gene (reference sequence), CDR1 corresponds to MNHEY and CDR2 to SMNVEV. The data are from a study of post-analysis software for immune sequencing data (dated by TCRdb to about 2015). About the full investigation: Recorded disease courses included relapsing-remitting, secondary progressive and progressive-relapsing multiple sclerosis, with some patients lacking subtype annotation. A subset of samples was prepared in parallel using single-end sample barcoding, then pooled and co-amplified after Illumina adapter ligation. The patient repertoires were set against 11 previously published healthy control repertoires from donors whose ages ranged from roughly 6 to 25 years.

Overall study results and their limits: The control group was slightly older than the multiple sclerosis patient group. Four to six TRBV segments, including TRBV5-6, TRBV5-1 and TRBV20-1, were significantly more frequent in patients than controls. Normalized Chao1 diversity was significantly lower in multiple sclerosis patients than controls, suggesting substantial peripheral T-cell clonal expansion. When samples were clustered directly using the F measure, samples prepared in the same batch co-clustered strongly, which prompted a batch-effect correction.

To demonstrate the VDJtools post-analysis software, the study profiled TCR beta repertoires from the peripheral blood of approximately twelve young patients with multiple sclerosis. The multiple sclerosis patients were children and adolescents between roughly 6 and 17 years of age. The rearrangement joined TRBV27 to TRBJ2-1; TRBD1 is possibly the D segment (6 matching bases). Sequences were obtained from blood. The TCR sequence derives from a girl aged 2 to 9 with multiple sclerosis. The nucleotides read TGTGCCAGCAGTTTAAACTACAGGGATGAGCAGTTCTTC. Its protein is CASSLNYRDEQFF.